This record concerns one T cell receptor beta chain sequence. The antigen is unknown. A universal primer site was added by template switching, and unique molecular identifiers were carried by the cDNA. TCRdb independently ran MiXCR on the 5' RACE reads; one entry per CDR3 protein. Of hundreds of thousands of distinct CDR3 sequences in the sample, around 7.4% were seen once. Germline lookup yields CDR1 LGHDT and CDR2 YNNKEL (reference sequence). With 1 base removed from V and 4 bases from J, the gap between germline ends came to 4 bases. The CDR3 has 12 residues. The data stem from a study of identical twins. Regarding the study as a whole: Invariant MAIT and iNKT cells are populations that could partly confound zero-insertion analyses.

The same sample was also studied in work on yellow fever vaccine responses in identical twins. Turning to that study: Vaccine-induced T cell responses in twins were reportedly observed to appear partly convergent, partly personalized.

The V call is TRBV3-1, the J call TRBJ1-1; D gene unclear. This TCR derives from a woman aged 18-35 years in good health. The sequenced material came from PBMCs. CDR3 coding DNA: TGTGCCAGCAGCCAAGTTACCACTGAAGCTTTCTTT. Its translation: CASSQVTTEAFF. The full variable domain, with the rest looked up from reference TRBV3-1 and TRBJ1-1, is DTAVSQTPKYLVTQMGNDKSIKCEQNLGHDTMYWYKQDSKKFLKIMFSYNNKELIINETVPNRFSPKSPDKAHLNLHINSLELGDSAVYFCASSQVTTEAFFGQGTRLTVV.